Below, 21 T cell receptor beta chains from the same sample are listed, as sequenced in a study of CD8+CD57+ T cells in acquired aplastic anemia. All patients picked for sequencing had shown, by flow cytometry, an expansion of CD8+CD57+ cells. Genomic DNA was employed as the template in profiling TCR beta VDJ and CDR3. TCRdb ran MiXCR on the reads and lists one entry per CDR3 protein. In the table there are a few hundred thousand distinct CDR3 sequences, 40% to 60% of which are singletons. Input material: sorted CD4+, CD8+, or CD8+CD57+ T cells (not recorded which) from PBMCs. All receptors derive from a human donor with aplastic anemia.

This clonotype was counted between two and nine times. Mismatch with germline at one junction end may stem from a read error. The chain links TRBV6-1 to TRBJ1-5, with no clear D. The CDR3 length is 15 residues. The V gene's germline CDR1 is MNHNS and CDR2 SASEGT. CDR3 amino acids: CASSEARVGNQSQHF. CDR3 DNA sequence: TGTGCCAGCAGTGAAGCGCGTGTGGGCAATCAGTCCCAGCATTTT.

This clonotype was observed many times. This chain joins TRBV28 and TRBJ1-2; D not resolved. The CDR3 totals 12 residues. CDR1 is MDHEN and CDR2 is SYDVKM in the germline V gene. V lost 3 bases and J 4 bases, leaving 6 bases between the germline ends. CDR3 sequence reads: CASSLAPYGYTF. In nucleotides, the CDR3 is TGTGCCAGCAGTTTGGCCCCCTATGGCTACACCTTC.

This clonotype was seen ten or more times. The gene calls are TRBV11-2 and TRBJ1-1; D remains ambiguous. Germline CDR1 reads SGHAT; CDR2 reads FQNNGV. The CDR3 has 13 amino acids. V shed 0 bases and J shed 11 bases, with 13 bases lying between them. CDR3 region: CASSLDPHRGAFF. For the CDR3, the DNA is TGTGCCAGCAGCTTAGATCCTCACAGAGGGGCTTTCTTT.

With respect to this clonotype: An end of the junction differs from the germline gene, which may be a read error. The chain couples TRBV20-1 to TRBJ2-3; 10 nucleotides line up with TRBD1. CDR1 and CDR2 from the germline V gene are DFQATT and SNEGSKA (reference sequence). CDR3 length: 15 residues. CDR3 residues: CGARERTGGRGTQYF. DNA for the CDR3: TGCGGTGCTAGAGAGAGGACAGGGGGTCGGGGTACGCAGTATTTT.

Many counts were recorded for this clonotype. The chain joins TRBV6-1 to TRBJ2-7; 7 positions agree with TRBD2. Trimming took 6 bases from V and 0 from J; bases not matched to a gene: 11. Looked up from germline, CDR1 is MNHNS and CDR2 is SASEGT. This CDR3 region has 16 residues. The chain's CDR3 is CASSPGRTRSSYEQYF. The CDR3 bases are TGTGCCAGCAGCCCCGGGAGGACGAGGAGCTCCTACGAGCAGTACTTC.

This clonotype was recorded a few times. The chain carries TRBV9 and TRBJ1-1; D is ambiguous. The CDR3 extends over 11 amino acids. From germline, CDR1 is SGDLS and CDR2 YYNGEE. V was trimmed by 3 bases and J by 10 bases, leaving 10 bases between them. The CDR3 loop reads CASSGLAGAFF. CDR3 nucleotide sequence: TGTGCCAGCAGCGGACTAGCGGGAGCTTTCTTT.

The chain recombines TRBV10-2 with TRBJ1-2; no firm D call. Germline V CDR1 and CDR2: WSHSY, SAAADI. Trimming stripped 0 bases from V and 4 bases from J, with 15 bases between. This CDR3 has 16 residues. CDR3 bases: TGCGCCAGCAGTGAGTCGATGGGTGCCCTGCCCTATGGCTACACCTTC. As protein: CASSESMGALPYGYTF.

The chain combines TRBV20-1 with TRBJ1-5, with 8 bases aligning to TRBD1. This CDR3 spans 16 amino acids. The ends lost 0 bases at V and 0 bases at J; junction bases unmatched: 4. Per germline, CDR1 DFQATT and CDR2 SNEGSKA (reference sequence). The DNA for the CDR3 is TGCAGTGCTAGAGAACGTACAGGGGGTAGCAATCAGCCCCAGCATTTT. Residues: CSARERTGGSNQPQHF.

This chain connects TRBV19 to TRBJ1-6; D is uncertain. The length of the CDR3 is 16 residues. Trimming took off 6 bases at V and 7 bases at J, with 19 bases between the two ends. CDR1 and CDR2 (germline): LNHDA, SQIVND (reference sequence). CDR3 residues: CASRSQGTATNSPLHF. The CDR3 coding sequence is TGTGCCAGTAGGAGTCAAGGTACGGCTACCAATTCACCCCTCCACTTT.

This clonotype was seen at least ten times. This chain connects TRBV6-2 or TRBV6-3 to TRBJ1-1; 7 positions match TRBD1. CDR1 is MNHEY and CDR2 is SVGEGT in the germline V gene. CDR3 size: 13 residues. The junction had 5 bases not matched to a gene; V was cut back by 5 bases and J by 5 bases. DNA for the CDR3: TGTGCCAGCAGTGAACAGGGGTGGACTGAAGCTTTCTTT. Its translation: CASSEQGWTEAFF.

V is TRBV29-1 and J is TRBJ1-2, with 7 positions matching TRBD1. V lost 4 bases to trimming and J lost 4 bases; unmatched junction nucleotides: 9. Germline assignment: CDR1 SQVTM and CDR2 ANQGSEA. CDR3 length: 14 residues. The CDR3 protein is CSVGPGQIAYGYTF. CDR3 sequence (DNA): TGCAGCGTTGGTCCGGGACAGATTGCCTATGGCTACACCTTC.

A note on this clonotype: The CDR3 does not close with the conserved phenylalanine or tryptophan, likely indicating a read error. Here the CDR3 DNA reads TGTGCCAGCAGCCTGGCCGGGACAGGGATATTTTACGAGCAGTACCTC. It yields the protein CASSLAGTGIFYEQYL. The chain is built from TRBV6-1 and TRBJ2-7, with 9 bases matching TRBD1. The CDR3 covers 16 residues. From germline, CDR1 is MNHNS and CDR2 SASEGT. V shed 6 bases, J shed 4 bases, and the junction held 13 bases outside the gene matches.

The chain has TRBV24-1 and TRBJ1-6; 8 nucleotides agree with TRBD1. From germline, CDR1 is KGHDR and CDR2 SFDVKD. Losses at the gene ends were 1 base for V and 7 bases for J; bases not matched to a gene: 5. This CDR3 spans 16 amino acids. The CDR3 DNA sequence: TGTGCCACCAGTGATTTAACGGCAGGGGGCAATTCACCCCTCCACTTT. This sequence encodes CATSDLTAGGNSPLHF.

The gene calls are TRBV5-4 and TRBJ1-1, with D perhaps TRBD1 (6 bases). V was clipped by 0 bases and J by 4 bases, with 10 bases between them. Germline V CDR1 and CDR2: SGHNT, YYREEE (reference sequence). The CDR3 extends over 14 amino acids. CDR3 sequence reads: CASSLAGAGTEAFF. The CDR3 DNA reads as TGTGCCAGCAGCTTGGCGGGGGCAGGCACTGAAGCTTTCTTT. The full variable domain, its missing parts supplied by reference TRBV5-4 and TRBJ1-1, is ETGVTQSPTHLIKTRGQQVTLRCSSQSGHNTVSWYQQALGQGPQFIFQYYREEENGRGNFPPRFSGLQFPNYSSELNVNALELDDSALYLCASSLAGAGTEAFFGQGTRLTVV.

A few counts support this clonotype. The chain couples TRBV18 to TRBJ1-4; tentative D call: TRBD1 (5 bases). Germline V gives CDR1 KGHSH, CDR2 LQKENI. V lost 1 base and J lost 4, with 10 bases in between. The CDR3 sequence is 15 residues long. CDR3 nucleotides: TGTGCCAGCTCACCACGCAGGGACTATAATGAAAAACTGTTTTTT. This encodes CASSPRRDYNEKLFF.

In this sample, this clonotype turned up many times. The genes are TRBV2 and TRBJ2-4; D is possibly TRBD1 (6 bases). CDR1 and CDR2 (germline): SNHLY, FYNNEI. The germline V and J ends were trimmed by 3 bases and 0 bases, with 15 bases remaining between them. This CDR3 has 17 amino acids. CDR3 sequence (DNA): TGTGCCAGCAGTGACCAAAGGACAGACCCAGCCAAAAACATTCAGTACTTC. Translation: CASSDQRTDPAKNIQYF.

This clonotype was recorded many times. This chain links TRBV5-1 with TRBJ2-3, with 8 bases that match TRBD1. Germline V gene lookup returns CDR1 SGHRS and CDR2 YFSETQ. After removal of 0 bases from V and 1 base from J, the junction contained 4 bases not matched to a gene. This CDR3 spans 16 amino acids. The chain's CDR3 is CASSLALQGGTDTQYF. The CDR3 region has the DNA TGCGCCAGCAGCTTGGCCTTACAGGGGGGCACAGATACGCAGTATTTT. Full variable domain (missing parts from reference TRBV5-1 and TRBJ2-3): KAGVTQTPRYLIKTRGQQVTLSCSPISGHRSVSWYQQTPGQGLQFLFEYFSETQRNKGNFPGRFSGRQFSNSRSEMNVSTLELGDSALYLCASSLALQGGTDTQYFGPGTRLTVL.

This clonotype has more than one count but fewer than ten. The CDR3 DNA follows: TGTGCCAGCAGTATCGGGACTAGCGGGGGCACCGGGGAGCTGTTTTTT. It yields the protein CASSIGTSGGTGELFF. The chain has TRBV7-2 and TRBJ2-2; 14 bases line up with TRBD2. V shed 6 bases, J shed 4 bases, and the junction held 4 bases outside the gene matches. CDR3 length equals 16 residues. Germline lookup yields CDR1 SGHTA and CDR2 FQGNSA.

The sample holds many counts of this clonotype. The J gene is TRBJ1-1, the V gene TRBV10-3, with 8 bases lining up with TRBD1. V gave up 6 bases and J gave up 2 bases; unmatched junction bases: 11. Per the germline V gene, CDR1 is ENHRY and CDR2 is SYGVKD. The CDR3 length is 16 residues. CDR3 loop: CAISQGQGGINTEAFF. DNA of the CDR3: TGTGCCATCAGCCAAGGACAGGGCGGGATAAACACTGAAGCTTTCTTT.

This clonotype was recorded many times. The V and J genes are TRBV9 and TRBJ1-2; D is perhaps TRBD1 (5 bases). V was pared by 9 bases and J by 4 bases, with 19 bases between. The germline V gene has CDR1 SGDLS and CDR2 YYNGEE. The CDR3 has 14 residues. The CDR3 DNA reads TGTGCCACCCCAGACAGCTGGGTATTCTATGGCTACACCTTC. Its protein product is CATPDSWVFYGYTF.

The chain joins TRBV5-6 to TRBJ1-6; the D is unclear. This CDR3 has 13 residues. In germline, CDR1 is SGHDT, CDR2 YYEEEE. V lost 5 bases to trimming and J lost 13 bases, with 16 bases between them. In DNA form, the CDR3 reads TGTGCCAGCAGGGACGGATTTTTGTCGCCCCTCCACTTT. This codes for CASRDGFLSPLHF.